This T cell receptor beta chain was captured in a study of shared T cell receptors in the human thymus. Germline V CDR1 and CDR2: SGHTA, FQGNSA. V was clipped by 5 bases and J by 2 bases; unmatched bases: 12. This CDR3 spans 18 amino acids. Data came from immunoSEQ multiplex PCR; TCRdb stores just in-frame clones and leaves some out. The sample holds roughly 550,000 clones, around three quarters seen once. The same sample was also studied in work on human thymus T cells. Per that study: V and J genes seemed to be used with bias in thymic and blood repertoires. Unrelated people showed highly overlapping thymic repertoires, related research reported.

The origin of this receptor is a boy under three years old with a congenital heart defect. Sequenced sample: thymocytes. The rearrangement links TRBV7-2 to TRBJ2-7; 13 nucleotides agree with TRBD2. CDR3 DNA sequence: TGTGCCAGCAGCCCAGAGAGGTGCGGGACTAGCGGGGCCTACGAGCAGTACTTC. Protein: CASSPERCGTSGAYEQYF.